This T cell receptor (beta chain) stems from a study of T cells after yellow fever vaccination. V was shortened by 8 bases and J by 7 bases, with 17 bases between the two germline ends. The CDR3 totals 14 residues. TCRdb fed the 5' RACE reads into MiXCR, producing one record per CDR3 protein. The data hold some 350,000 distinct CDR3 sequences, with 8% to 10% observed a single time. In regard to this clonotype: Its antigen is still unknown.

Study outcomes and limitations: FACS-sorted repertoires might harbor abundant contaminating clonotypes from the bulk population. Overlap between CD4 and CD8 compartments was detected for a small share of clonotypes.

Specimen: PBMCs, collected on the day of the first yellow fever vaccination. The rearrangement joins TRBV12-3 or TRBV12-4 to TRBJ1-4, with D perhaps matching TRBD1 (5 bases). This TCR was sampled from a man younger than 35 who received the YFV17D yellow fever vaccine. CDR3 nucleotide sequence: TGTGCCAGCGGGAGGGCGGGGCTCGGTGAAAAACTGTTTTTT. As protein: CASGRAGLGEKLFF.